The clone carrying this T cell receptor beta chain came up many times. The antigen remains undetermined. The data were obtained in a study of T cell repertoires in cytomegalovirus infection. MiXCR, applied by TCRdb to the reads, yields one record per CDR3 protein. The sample consists of some 390,000 distinct CDR3 sequences, 15% to 20% of them appearing once. Study-wide results and limits: CMV carriers having the relevant HLA were flagged by cumulative public TCR beta family frequency.

The sequencing sample was made of PBMCs. This sequence originates from a human donor in good health (CMV status not recorded). Some clones in this sample may be carry-over from other donors' samples.

The CDR3 DNA follows: TGTGCCAGCAGTAGTCGGGCCTATAGCAATCAGCCCCAGCATTTT. It yields the protein CASSSRAYSNQPQHF. The J gene is TRBJ1-5, the V gene TRBV28; D remains unclear. Between the trimmed V and J ends, which lost 5 bases and 0 bases, there was a span of 11 bases. Germline V gene sequence: CDR1 MDHEN, CDR2 SYDVKM. The CDR3 spans 15 residues.